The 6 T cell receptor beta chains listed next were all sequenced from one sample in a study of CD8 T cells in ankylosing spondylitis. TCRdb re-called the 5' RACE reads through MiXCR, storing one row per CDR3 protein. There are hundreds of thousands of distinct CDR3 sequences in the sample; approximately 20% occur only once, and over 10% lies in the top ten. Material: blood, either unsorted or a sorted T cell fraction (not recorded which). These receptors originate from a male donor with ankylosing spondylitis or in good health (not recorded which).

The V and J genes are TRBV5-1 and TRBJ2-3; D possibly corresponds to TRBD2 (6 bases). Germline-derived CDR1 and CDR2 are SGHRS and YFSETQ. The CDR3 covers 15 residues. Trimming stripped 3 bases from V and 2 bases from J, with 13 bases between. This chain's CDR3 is CASSSVRGFTDTQYF. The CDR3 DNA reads TGCGCCAGCAGCTCGGTTCGGGGGTTCACAGATACGCAGTATTTT.

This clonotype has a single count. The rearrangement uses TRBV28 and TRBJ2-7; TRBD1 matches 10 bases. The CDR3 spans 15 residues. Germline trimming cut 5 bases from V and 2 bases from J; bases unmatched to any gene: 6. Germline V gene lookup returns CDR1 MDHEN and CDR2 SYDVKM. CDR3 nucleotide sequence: TGTGCCAGCAGTCCGGACAGGGGGGGCGCCTACGAGCAGTACTTC. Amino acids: CASSPDRGGAYEQYF.

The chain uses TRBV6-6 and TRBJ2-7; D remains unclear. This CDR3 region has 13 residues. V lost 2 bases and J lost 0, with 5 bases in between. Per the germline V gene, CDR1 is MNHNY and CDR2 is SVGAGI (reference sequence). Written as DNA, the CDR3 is TGTGCCAGCAGTTACGTAAGCTCCTACGAGCAGTACTTC. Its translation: CASSYVSSYEQYF.

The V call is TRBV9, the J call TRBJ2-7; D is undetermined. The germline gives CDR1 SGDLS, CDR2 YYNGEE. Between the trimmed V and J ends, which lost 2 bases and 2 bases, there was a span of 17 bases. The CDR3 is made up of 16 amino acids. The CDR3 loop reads CASSVEYSDMTYEQYF. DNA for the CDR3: TGTGCCAGCAGCGTGGAATACAGCGATATGACCTACGAGCAGTACTTC.

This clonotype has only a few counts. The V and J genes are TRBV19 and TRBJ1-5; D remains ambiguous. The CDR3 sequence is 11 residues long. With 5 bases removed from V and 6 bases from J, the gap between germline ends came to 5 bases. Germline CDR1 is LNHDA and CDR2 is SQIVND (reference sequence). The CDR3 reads CASSGGQPQHF. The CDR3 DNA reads TGTGCCAGTAGTGGTGGTCAGCCCCAGCATTTT.

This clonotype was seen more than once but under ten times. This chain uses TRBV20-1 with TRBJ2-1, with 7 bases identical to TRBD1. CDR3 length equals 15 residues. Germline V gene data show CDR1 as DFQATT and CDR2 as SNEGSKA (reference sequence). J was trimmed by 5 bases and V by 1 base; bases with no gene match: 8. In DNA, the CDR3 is TGCAGTGCTAGAGTCTTAGGGGGCGCGGACAATGAGCAGTTCTTC. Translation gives CSARVLGGADNEQFF.